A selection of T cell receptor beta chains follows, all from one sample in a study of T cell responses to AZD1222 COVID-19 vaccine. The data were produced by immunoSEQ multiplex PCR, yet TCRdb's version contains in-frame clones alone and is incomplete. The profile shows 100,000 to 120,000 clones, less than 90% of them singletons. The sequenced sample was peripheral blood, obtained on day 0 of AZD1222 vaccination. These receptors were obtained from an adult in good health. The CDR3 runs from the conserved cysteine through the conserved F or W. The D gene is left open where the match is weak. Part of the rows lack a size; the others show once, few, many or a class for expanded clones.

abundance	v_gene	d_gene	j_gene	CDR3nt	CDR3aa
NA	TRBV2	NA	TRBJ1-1	TGTGCCAGCAGTGAAGCGTGGGGAACGACTGAAGCTTTCTTT	CASSEAWGTTEAFF
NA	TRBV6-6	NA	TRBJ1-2	TGTGCCAGCAGTTACTCGACGGGGGGCGGAGGGGATGGCTACACCTTC	CASSYSTGGGGDGYTF
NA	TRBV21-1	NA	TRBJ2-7	TGTGCCAGCAGCCCGAGAGGACGTGGCGCCTCCTACGAGCAGTACTTC	CASSPRGRGASYEQYF
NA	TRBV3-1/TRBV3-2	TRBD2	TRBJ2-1	TGTGCCAGCAGCCAAGCTGGGCGGGGGATTAACAATGAGCAGTTCTTC	CASSQAGRGINNEQFF
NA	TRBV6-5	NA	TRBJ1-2	TGTGCCAGCAGTACCAACCGGGGGTATGGCTACACCTTC	CASSTNRGYGYTF
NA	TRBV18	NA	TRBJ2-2	TGTGCCAGCTCAAAAGGGTCCACCGGGGAGCTGTTTTTT	CASSKGSTGELFF
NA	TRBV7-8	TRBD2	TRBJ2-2	TGTGCCAGCAGCCGAGGCTGGGCTAGCGGGGGCGCGACGAACACCGGGGAGCTGTTTTTT	CASSRGWASGGATNTGELFF
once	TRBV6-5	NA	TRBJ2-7	TGTGCCAGCAGTTACGGCGGGGTAAACGAGCAGTACTTC	CASSYGGVNEQYF
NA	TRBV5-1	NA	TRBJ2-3	TGCGCCAGCAGCTTGGGGCGAGGGGGCACAGATACGCAGTATTTT	CASSLGRGGTDTQYF
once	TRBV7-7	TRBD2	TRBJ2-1	TGTGCCAACAGCTCCAGAGTAGCGGGAGGCGTGTCCTACAATGAGCAGTTCTTC	CANSSRVAGGVSYNEQFF
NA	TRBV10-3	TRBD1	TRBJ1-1	TGTGCTATTCAGGGGGAATCGGTGAACACTGAAGCTTTCTTT	CAIQGESVNTEAFF
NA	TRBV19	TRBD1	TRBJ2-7	TGTGCCAGTAGTATTTTTGGGACAGGGGGCAACGAGCAGTACTTC	CASSIFGTGGNEQYF
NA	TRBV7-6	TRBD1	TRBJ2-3	TGTGCCAGCAGCGACCCCAGGGGGCTGGGCACAGATACGCAGTATTTT	CASSDPRGLGTDTQYF
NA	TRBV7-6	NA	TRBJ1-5	TGTGCCAGCAGCTTAGGTGACAGGTATAGCAATCAGCCCCAGCATTTT	CASSLGDRYSNQPQHF
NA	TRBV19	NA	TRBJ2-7	TGTGCCAGTAGTATAGTACCAGCGACTTACTACGAGCAGTACTTC	CASSIVPATYYEQYF
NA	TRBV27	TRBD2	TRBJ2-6	TGTGCCAGCAGTTTATCTTGGCGGGAGAGCTCTGGGGCCAACGTCCTGACTTTC	CASSLSWRESSGANVLTF
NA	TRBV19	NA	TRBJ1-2	TGTGCCAGTACTCTCGGACAAAACTCTAACTATGGCTACACCTTC	CASTLGQNSNYGYTF
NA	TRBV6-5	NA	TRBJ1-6	TGTGCCAGCAGTTCTGGACAGTGGGGGGGTTCACCCCTCCACTTT	CASSSGQWGGSPLHF
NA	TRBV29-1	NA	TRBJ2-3	TGCAGCGTTGCTGGGAAACTCCGGGCAGATACGCAGTATTTT	CSVAGKLRADTQYF
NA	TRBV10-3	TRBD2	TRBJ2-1	TGTGCCATCAGTCTCGTAGCGGGTGAGCAGTTCTTC	CAISLVAGEQFF
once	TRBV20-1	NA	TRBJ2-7	TGCAGTGCTAGTTCTAGCGTGCGGTCCTACGAGCAGTACTTC	CSASSSVRSYEQYF
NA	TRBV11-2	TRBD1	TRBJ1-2	TGTGCCAGCAGCCCTCGACAGGGGGAGCTTTATGGCTACACCTTC	CASSPRQGELYGYTF
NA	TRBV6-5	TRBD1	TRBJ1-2	TGTGCCAGCAGGGGACAGGGAAGGTCAAACTATGGCTACACCTTC	CASRGQGRSNYGYTF
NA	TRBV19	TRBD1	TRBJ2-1	TGTGCCAGTAGTATTACGGGACAGGGGATAAATGAGCAGTTCTTC	CASSITGQGINEQFF
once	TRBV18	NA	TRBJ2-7	TGTGCCAGCTCACCCCCCCAGGGGTCCTACGAGCAGTACTTC	CASSPPQGSYEQYF
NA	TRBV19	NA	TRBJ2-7	TGTGCCAGTAGTATGGCAGCCAACTACGAGCAGTACTTC	CASSMAANYEQYF
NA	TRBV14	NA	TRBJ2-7	TGTGCCAGCAGCTTAGGAGGAAACGAGCAGTACTTC	CASSLGGNEQYF
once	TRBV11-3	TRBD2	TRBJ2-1	TGTGCCAGCAGCTTAGCTGGGACTAGGAATGAGCAGTTCTTC	CASSLAGTRNEQFF
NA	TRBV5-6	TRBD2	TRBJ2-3	TGTGCCAGCAGCGTGGGACTAGCGGGGAGCACAGATACGCAGTATTTT	CASSVGLAGSTDTQYF
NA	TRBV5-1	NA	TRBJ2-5	TGCGCCAGCGGTCCCGGGACGGTCCAAGAGACCCAGTACTTC	CASGPGTVQETQYF
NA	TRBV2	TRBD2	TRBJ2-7	TGTGCCAGCCGGAATGTGGCGGGAGACTACGAGCAGTACTTC	CASRNVAGDYEQYF
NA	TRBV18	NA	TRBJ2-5	TGTGCCAGCTCATCCTCCGGGACGGGGGAGACCCAGTACTTC	CASSSSGTGETQYF
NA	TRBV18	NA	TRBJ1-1	TGTGCCAGCTCACCACCGAACAGTGAACAGACTGAAGCTTTCTTT	CASSPPNSEQTEAFF
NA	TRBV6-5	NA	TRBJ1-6	TGTGCCGGACACAGGGATAATTCACCCCTCCACTTT	CAGHRDNSPLHF
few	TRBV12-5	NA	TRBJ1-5	TGTGCTAGTGGCTCTGAATATAGCAATCAGCCCCAGCATTTT	CASGSEYSNQPQHF
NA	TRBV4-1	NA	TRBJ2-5	TGCGCCAGCAGCCAGGGACCAGCGGAGACCCAGTACTTC	CASSQGPAETQYF
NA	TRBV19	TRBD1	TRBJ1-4	TGTGCCAGTAAAAAGCCAGGGGGCGGTGAAAAACTGTTTTTT	CASKKPGGGEKLFF
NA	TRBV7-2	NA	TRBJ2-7	TGTGCCAGCAGCTTAGCCCCTGACGGTTCCTACGAGCAGTACTTC	CASSLAPDGSYEQYF
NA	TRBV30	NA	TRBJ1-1	TGTGCCTGGAGTGTAGGACATAACACTGAAGCTTTCTTT	CAWSVGHNTEAFF
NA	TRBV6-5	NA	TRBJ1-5	TGTGCCAGCAGCCAATCAGGGGCGAATCAGCCCCAGCATTTT	CASSQSGANQPQHF
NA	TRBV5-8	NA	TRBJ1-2	TGTGCCAGCAGCTTGGACGACAGCTACTATGGCTACACCTTC	CASSLDDSYYGYTF